A few counts support the clone carrying this T cell receptor beta chain. Antigen unknown. All of the isolated RNA was reverse transcribed, so expressed TCRB transcripts were sequenced. TCRdb keeps only in-frame clones here, not all; method: immunoSEQ multiplex PCR. This sample has 20,000 to 30,000 clones, with 69% found just once. The data were taken from a study of beta chain features in type 1 diabetes. Sorting based on CD45RO/CCR7/CD25/CD127/CD95/CD27 separated CD4+ naive, central memory, regulatory and stem cell-like memory cells. V was trimmed by 10 bases and J by 8 bases, leaving 20 bases between them. This CDR3 has 14 residues. Germline CDR1 reads LNHDA; CDR2 reads SQIVND (reference sequence). General study results and limits: Moderate but significant shortening of TCRB CDR3s was recorded in all four CD4+ subsets from Type 1 diabetes patients. Within patients, naive, central memory and Treg TCRB repertoires seemed more similar than within healthy donors.

Sequenced material: Tregs from blood. This TCR came from a man aged 18-30 years with type 1 diabetes. The chain is built from TRBV19 and TRBJ1-4, with D possibly TRBD1 on 5 matching bases. CDR3 sequence: CATEAGGGSEKLFF. For the CDR3, the DNA is TGTGCCACCGAAGCCGGGGGAGGGAGCGAAAAACTGTTTTTT.